This TCR beta chain is drawn from a study of cytomegalovirus exposure and HLA in healthy donors (dated by TCRdb to about 2017). Study-level background: An earlier analysis of 587 of the donors reported about 280 Gb of sequence data and 100 million to 120 million unique TCR beta sequences obtained from about 170 million T cells. An earlier analysis of approximately 580 of the donors used high-throughput TCR beta sequencing to judge whether each TCR beta V gene segment behaved as functional or pseudogenic. The study combined high-throughput TCR immunosequencing, statistical association of individual TCRs with disease status, and machine learning to predict cytomegalovirus infection status. Class I and class II HLA loci were covered by the typing at four-digit resolution. In a later genetic analysis, genome-wide SNP genotypes for about 55% of the roughly 670 donors were used, and that subset was treated as a discovery cohort. Several DR-DQ haplotypes were treated as single units for association and clustering because of strong linkage in the cohort. The study used immunosequencing to profile the T cell repertoires of around 600 subjects and linked those repertoires to cytomegalovirus serostatus. Of the approximately 370 genotyped donors, roughly 80% were placed in the genetic ancestry cluster associated with self-reported Caucasian donors. A later analysis re-analyzed previously published TCR beta repertoires from 650 to 800 donors and added high-resolution HLA genotyping to study TCR occurrence patterns. Every discovery cohort repertoire had been produced on one sequencing platform. The study aimed to test whether signatures of past pathogen exposure could be identified by cataloging public T cell receptors. About 300 gigabases of sequencing data and 70 million to 95 million unique TCR sequences made up an early release that covered around 640 HLA-typed donors. Donor age, sex, ethnicity and CMV serostatus were compiled alongside the repertoire data. On average, around 230,000 unique TCR beta nucleotide sequences were sequenced per donor among 398 genotyped donors of the cohort, with roughly 20% of those sequences being non-productive. A separate validation cohort of roughly 130 different subjects was used in addition to the 666-subject first cohort. Typing coverage differed by locus: A, B, C, DRB1 and DQB1 were typed in roughly 620-630 donors, DQA1 in 500 to 550, DPA1 in around 600, and DPB1 in 450 to 480. Rather than drawing on any new phenotypic data, the later analysis identified candidate immune exposures from TCR beta sequences and the way those sequences occurred across donors. What the work shows at the level of the full study, not this receptor alone: A further reported finding was that TCR beta sequences accurately predicted the HLA-A and HLA-B alleles for most subjects in the first cohort. V-gene and J-gene trimming of TCR beta chains was associated with a missense DCLRE1C variant in a later genetic analysis, and the association was replicated in an independent cohort. Cytomegalovirus status was reported to be diagnosed by the classifier with high specificity and sensitivity in both the original and validation cohorts. Some IMGT-functional V segments, including TRBV6-2 and TRBV6-3, could not be distinguished by the 87-base-pair reads and were therefore excluded. A later analysis reported that several top co-occurrence clusters appeared linked to parvovirus B19, influenza, CMV and Epstein-Barr virus. A cluster of highly shared sequence variants was judged likely to represent a technical artifact of the sequencing pipeline. Because counts were too low, seventeen rarely observed V segments, including chromosome 9 orphons, were left out of the earlier analysis of some 600 of the donors. In a later analysis, TCR association rates were found to vary across HLA loci, with the most associated TCRs seen for DRB1 alleles and the fewest for HLA-C alleles. In a later analysis, 15,000 to 20,000 TCR beta sequences were associated with specific HLA alleles at a false discovery rate of 0.05. HLA typing was unavailable for some donors at each locus, so association tests used only the typed subset. A later analysis found that most CMV-associated TCR beta chains appeared HLA-restricted, with HLA associations seemingly driven largely by CMV exposure. When HLA alleles, especially DR and DQ, strongly co-occurred, attributing TCR associations to individual alleles was difficult. The authors suggested that the approach could potentially be generalized to other disease states and immunological phenotypes. The cohort was sequenced for TCR beta chains only, and without alpha or paired-chain data the features that could be detected were limited. In a later analysis, HLA-associated TCR beta chains showed more clonal expansion and lower generation probabilities than non-associated chains that were equally common. Sequencing depth was assumed to be roughly uniform across donors in the presence/absence analyses, though that assumption may not hold. In an earlier analysis of some 550 of the donors, most TCR beta V segments were observed in productive rearrangements about 87% or about 30% of the time, broadly matching IMGT annotations. In vitro tests confirmed that a few of the cytomegalovirus-associated TCR beta chains recognize cytomegalovirus antigens. Across donors, most TCR sequences were observed very rarely, whereas some public TCRs were present in many individuals. Correlated functional status among segregating V segments might be attributable to linkage disequilibrium, but an unknown experimental factor could not be ruled out. Immune exposure information for the cohort was limited to CMV serostatus. The study listed around 160 TCR beta chains as associated with cytomegalovirus. Compared with the approximately 670-donor mean, donors in an Asian-associated ancestry cluster had fewer N-insertions in productive TCRs, according to a later genetic analysis.

Notes on this clone: The target of this receptor is not known. No clone much larger than this one lies a single base away; base qualities are absent.

The library was built by means of the immunoSEQ multiplex PCR assay. For the multiplex PCR, a mixture combining 60 forward primers for TCR Vbeta segments and 13 reverse primers for TCR Jbeta segments was used. The CDR3 region of rearranged TCR beta genes was amplified from genomic DNA with a multiplex PCR assay. On the Illumina HiSeq System, the amplified TCR beta libraries were sequenced as 87-base-pair reads. The published analysis was carried out like this. In a later analysis, tens of millions of unique TCR beta chains were counted across the approximately 640 repertoires, and roughly 11 million of these chains were shared by at least two donors. Raw reads were error-corrected and collapsed into unique sequences by a nearest-neighbor algorithm in which closely related sequences were merged to remove PCR and sequencing errors. Alignment of CDR3 sequences to IMGT reference sequences was used to assign V, D and J gene segments. For a sequence to be retained, a match of at least six nucleotides to both a V gene segment and a J gene segment was required. A rearrangement counted as productive if the CDR3 had no stop codons and remained in frame with V and J, and every other rearrangement counted as non-productive. CDR3 was defined by IMGT convention, running from the second conserved V-encoded cysteine to the conserved J-encoded phenylalanine. Sequences without an unambiguous match to a single V gene segment were excluded from the earlier analysis of 500 to 700 of the donors. In an earlier analysis of 587 of the donors, a V segment was called functional when productive rearrangements were above 56.7%, and segregating when the standard deviation between donors exceeded 5%. A statistical classification framework was developed to diagnose cytomegalovirus status using the catalog of TCR beta chain sequences. V and J gene assignment, in a later analysis, came from comparing TCR nucleotide sequences with IMGT/GENE-DB human TR gene sequences. In a later analysis, CDR3 sequences and most-parsimonious VDJ recombination scenarios were assigned using the TCRdist pipeline. In a later analysis, each TCR beta chain was defined by its CDR3 amino acid sequence together with its V-gene family, and reads lacking a unique V-gene family were excluded. A later analysis removed 600 or so highly shared, low-generation-probability nucleotide sequences to deal with suspected cross-contamination and a sequencing artifact. In a later analysis, a clonal expansion index was calculated for each public chain from normalized within-repertoire ranks of inferred template counts. A later analysis computed generation probabilities with a VDJ recombination model fitted to out-of-frame rearrangements, and checked the results against IGoR. Hypergeometric tests were used in a later analysis to score TCR-TCR, TCR-HLA and TCR-CMV co-occurrence, with a repertoire-size bias correction applied to the TCR pairs. A later analysis estimated false discovery rates by permuting HLA or CMV assignments 20 times. In a later analysis, co-occurring TCRs were grouped using DBSCAN, and TCRdist sequence similarity was added for clustering within HLA-allele-positive subsets. For co-occurrence clustering, repertoires with fewer than 30,000 or more than 120,000 public chains were excluded, along with a handful of repertoires with anomalous nucleotide sharing. TCRdb obtained this table from immuneACCESS and retained in-frame rearrangements with V and J assigned. These tables miss some clones; where compared with another copy, unresolved V genes account for less than half of the shortfall, and the remainder is unexplained. Clone size and V and J calls were adopted from that table, with D and trimming inferred from the DNA. This sample gives some 180,000 clones in total; just over 75% of them show up just once. The ten most abundant clones make up less than 1.5% of the sample.

Counted from cysteine to phenylalanine, this CDR3 has 15 amino acids. The kept DNA is CDR3 alone, 45 bases in frame from the first base. Germline trimming amounts to 6 bases on V and 6 bases on J, with 6 as the count of junction bases outside the gene matches. CDR1 and CDR2, looked up from the germline V gene, are MRHNA and SNTAGT. The cohort comprised hundreds of healthy bone marrow donors. At the time of sampling, every cohort member was nominally healthy, though immune exposures that went unrecorded were likely present. The donor tested CMV seronegative, placing the donor among the 350 to 400 seronegative members of the cohort. Each donor provided a peripheral blood sample, and peripheral blood mononuclear cells were used for TCR beta sequencing. The Qiagen DNeasy Blood Extraction Kit was used to extract genomic DNA from the blood cell samples.

The chain is made from TRBV6-4 and TRBJ2-2, with TRBD1 identical over 11 junction bases. The TCR comes from a man aged 18-30 years in good health and CMV-seronegative. The sample taken for sequencing was PBMCs. The sequenced DNA is TGTGCCAGCAGCCCGGGACAGGGGGAGGCCGGGGAGCTGTTTTTT. Its translation is CASSPGQGEAGELFF.